The 10 T cell receptor beta chains in this list originate from one sample, sequenced in a study of cytomegalovirus exposure and HLA in healthy donors (TCRdb year 2017). Library preparation used the immunoSEQ multiplex PCR assay. The multiplex PCR relied on a mix of 60 forward primers for TCR Vbeta segments and 13 reverse primers for TCR Jbeta segments. As stored in TCRdb, this immuneACCESS dataset retains in-frame rearrangements with V and J assigned. A fraction of the clones does not appear; measured against another copy, unresolved V genes explain less than half of the discrepancy, and the remainder lacks a known reason. Counted in this sample were 100,000 to 150,000 clones; roughly 74% of them appeared once. The ten largest clones take up around 6.6% of the sample. Source material: PBMCs. These receptors all stem from a man between 40 and 49 years old in good health and CMV-seropositive.

J is TRBJ2-1 and V is TRBV19; 10 bases agree with TRBD2. CDR1 LNHDA and CDR2 SQIVND come from the germline V gene (reference sequence). V lost 6 bases and J lost 2; bases outside the gene matches: 1. The CDR3 spans 14 residues. CDR3 DNA: TGTGCCAGTAGACTAGCGGGAACCTACAATGAGCAGTTCTTC. Translated, it gives CASRLAGTYNEQFF. The entire variable domain, with the rest obtained from reference TRBV19 and TRBJ2-1, is as follows: DGGITQSPKYLFRKEGQNVTLSCEQNLNHDAMYWYRQDPGQGLRLIYYSQIVNDFQKGDIAEGYSVSREKKESFPLTVTSAQKNPTAFYLCASRLAGTYNEQFFGPGTRLTVL.

This clone was detected a few times. The J gene is TRBJ1-2, the V gene TRBV28; perhaps TRBD1 as D (6 bases). The CDR3 has 15 amino acids. V lost 6 bases to trimming and J lost 5 bases, with 19 bases between them. The germline V gene has CDR1 MDHEN and CDR2 SYDVKM. The CDR3 loop reads CASSQRGGEGYGYTF. In nucleotides, the CDR3 is TGTGCCAGCAGCCAACGAGGGGGGGAAGGTTATGGCTACACCTTC.

As DNA, the CDR3 is TGTGCCCCATTCTGGCCTAAGGGGGGGATAAAAGCATGGACCGGGGAGCTGTTTTTT. Protein sequence: CAPFWPKGGIKAWTGELFF. The V gene is TRBV18, the J gene TRBJ2-2; perhaps TRBD2 as D (7 bases). CDR1 KGHSH and CDR2 LQKENI come from the germline V gene. This CDR3 comprises 19 residues. V lost 11 bases to trimming and J lost 5 bases, with 33 bases between them.

This chain links TRBV7-9 with TRBJ2-1, with TRBD2 matching 11 bases. Germline V gene lookup returns CDR1 SEHNR and CDR2 FQNEAQ (reference sequence). The CDR3 runs 15 residues. Unmatched junction bases numbered 3, after V lost 4 bases and J lost 4 bases. Here the CDR3 DNA reads TGTGCCAGCAGCTATCGGACTAGCGGGTACAATGAGCAGTTCTTC. This encodes CASSYRTSGYNEQFF.

The table lists this clone with a few counts. This chain joins TRBV20-1 and TRBJ2-3; D remains unclear. This CDR3 contains 11 residues. V dropped 6 bases and J dropped 0 bases, with 4 bases sitting between them. In germline, CDR1 is DFQATT, CDR2 SNEGSKA (reference sequence). The DNA for the CDR3 is TGCAGTGCAGCCAGCACAGATACGCAGTATTTT. Its protein is CSAASTDTQYF.

The genes are TRBV5-6 and TRBJ1-2; 7 nucleotides align to TRBD1. From germline, CDR1 is SGHDT and CDR2 YYEEEE. CDR3 length equals 16 residues. Losses at the gene ends were 2 bases for V and 5 bases for J; bases not matched to a gene: 12. The CDR3 DNA reads as TGTGCCAGCAGCTTAGTTCGTGGGACAGAACTTTATGGCTACACCTTC. Protein sequence: CASSLVRGTELYGYTF.

The chain combines TRBV7-9 with TRBJ1-3, with 9 bases that match TRBD1. There are 14 residues in the CDR3. Germline-derived CDR1 and CDR2 are SEHNR and FQNEAQ (reference sequence). Trimming cost V 3 bases and J 9 bases; bases outside gene matches: 6. CDR3 DNA: TGTGCCAGCAGCTTCGTCCGGGACAGGGTCACCATATATTTT. Its protein product is CASSFVRDRVTIYF. Combining the CDR3 with reference TRBV7-9 and TRBJ1-3 gives the whole variable domain DTGVSQNPRHKITKRGQNVTFRCDPISEHNRLYWYRQTLGQGPEFLTYFQNEAQLEKSRLLSDRFSAERPKGSFSTLEIQRTEQGDSAMYLCASSFVRDRVTIYFGEGSWLTVV.

The V gene is TRBV30, the J gene TRBJ2-7, with D tentatively TRBD2 (6 bases). Looked up from germline, CDR1 is GTSNPN and CDR2 is SVGIG (reference sequence). The CDR3 is 14 amino acids. V lost 6 bases and J lost 3, with 18 bases in between. CDR3 sequence reads: CACRLFAGHYEQYF. The CDR3 coding sequence is TGTGCCTGCCGGCTATTCGCGGGGCACTACGAGCAGTACTTC.

This clone has just one count. The chain couples TRBV5-6 to TRBJ1-5, with 7 bases lining up with TRBD1. The CDR3 consists of 16 residues. Per the germline V gene, CDR1 is SGHDT and CDR2 is YYEEEE. V was pared by 5 bases and J by 0 bases, with 8 bases of the junction left unmatched. The CDR3 nucleotides are TGTGCCAGCAGTCGTACAGGGGAACTTAGCAATCAGCCCCAGCATTTT. Encoded protein: CASSRTGELSNQPQHF.

The chain combines TRBV19 with TRBJ2-7, with D possibly matching TRBD2 (7 bases). The CDR3 covers 16 residues. Germline CDR1 is LNHDA and CDR2 is SQIVND (reference sequence). The V gene lost 3 bases and the J gene lost 3 bases, with 18 bases spanning the gap. CDR3 residues: CASSIAGVGTIYEQYF. CDR3 nucleotide sequence: TGTGCCAGTAGTATCGCGGGAGTGGGGACAATCTACGAGCAGTACTTC.